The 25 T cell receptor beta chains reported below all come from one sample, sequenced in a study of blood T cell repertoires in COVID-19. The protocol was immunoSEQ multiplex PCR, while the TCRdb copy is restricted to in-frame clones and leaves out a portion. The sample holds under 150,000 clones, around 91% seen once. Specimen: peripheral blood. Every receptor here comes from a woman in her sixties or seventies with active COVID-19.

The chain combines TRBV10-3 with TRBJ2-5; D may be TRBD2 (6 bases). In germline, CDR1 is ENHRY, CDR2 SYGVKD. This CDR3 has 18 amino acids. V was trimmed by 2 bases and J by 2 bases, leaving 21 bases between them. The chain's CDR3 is CAISEHRPGLALQETQYF. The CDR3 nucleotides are TGTGCCATCAGTGAGCACCGGCCCGGCCTAGCGTTACAAGAGACCCAGTACTTC.

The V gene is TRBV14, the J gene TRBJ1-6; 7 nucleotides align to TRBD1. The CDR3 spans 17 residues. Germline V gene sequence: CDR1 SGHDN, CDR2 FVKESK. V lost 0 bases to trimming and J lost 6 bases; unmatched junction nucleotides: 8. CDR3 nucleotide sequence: TGTGCCAGCAGCCAAGATGGGAAGGGGGCTCTTAATTCACCCCTCCACTTT. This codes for CASSQDGKGALNSPLHF.

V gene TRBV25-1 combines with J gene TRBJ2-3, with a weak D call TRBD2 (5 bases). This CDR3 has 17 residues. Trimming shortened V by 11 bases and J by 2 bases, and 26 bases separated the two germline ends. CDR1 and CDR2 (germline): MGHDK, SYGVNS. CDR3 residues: CAGCSKGGRAVTDTQYF. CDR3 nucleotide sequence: TGTGCCGGATGCTCTAAAGGTGGGCGGGCGGTCACAGATACGCAGTATTTT. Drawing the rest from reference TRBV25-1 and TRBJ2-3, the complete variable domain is EADIYQTPRYLVIGTGKKITLECSQTMGHDKMYWYQQDPGMELHLIHYSYGVNSTEKGDLSSESTVSRIRTEHFPLTLESARPSHTSQYLCAGCSKGGRAVTDTQYFGPGTRLTVL.

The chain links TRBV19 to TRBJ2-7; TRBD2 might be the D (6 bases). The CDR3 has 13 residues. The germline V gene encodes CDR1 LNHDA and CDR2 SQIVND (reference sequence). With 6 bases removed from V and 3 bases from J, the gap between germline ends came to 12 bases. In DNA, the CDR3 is TGTGCCAGTAGCCCCAATAGCGGCTACGAGCAGTACTTC. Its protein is CASSPNSGYEQYF.

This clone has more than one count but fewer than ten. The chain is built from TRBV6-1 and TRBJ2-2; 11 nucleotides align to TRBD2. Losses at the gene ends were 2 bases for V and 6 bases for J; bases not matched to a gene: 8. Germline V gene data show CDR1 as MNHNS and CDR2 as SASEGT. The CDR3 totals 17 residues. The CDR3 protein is CASSELGTSGSPGELFF. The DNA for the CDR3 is TGTGCCAGCAGTGAATTGGGTACTAGCGGGAGTCCCGGGGAGCTGTTTTTT.

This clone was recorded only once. The DNA of the CDR3 is TGCGCCAGCAGCTTGGATCAACAGGGATACGAGCAGTACTTC. This gives the protein CASSLDQQGYEQYF. The chain couples TRBV5-1 to TRBJ2-7; maybe TRBD1 (6 bases). V was pared by 0 bases and J by 4 bases, with 11 bases between. Germline values: CDR1 SGHRS, CDR2 YFSETQ. The CDR3 is made up of 14 amino acids.

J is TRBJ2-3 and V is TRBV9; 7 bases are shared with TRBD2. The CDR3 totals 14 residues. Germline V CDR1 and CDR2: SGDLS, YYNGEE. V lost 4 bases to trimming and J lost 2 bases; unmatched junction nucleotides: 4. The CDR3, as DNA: TGTGCCAGCAGCATAGGGACTACCACAGATACGCAGTATTTT. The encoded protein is CASSIGTTTDTQYF.

The DNA of the CDR3 is TGTGCCAGCAGTCCGGTTGGAGGGGGCGGTTACGAGCAGTACTTC. It encodes CASSPVGGGGYEQYF. The chain recombines TRBV7-2 with TRBJ2-7, with a possible D match to TRBD1 (7 bases). From germline, CDR1 is SGHTA and CDR2 FQGNSA. Trimming shortened V by 6 bases and J by 4 bases, and 19 bases separated the two germline ends. This CDR3 has 15 residues.

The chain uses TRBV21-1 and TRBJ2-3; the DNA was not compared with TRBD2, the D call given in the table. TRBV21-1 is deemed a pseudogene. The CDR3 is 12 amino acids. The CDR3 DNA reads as TGTGCCAGCAAAAAAGGAGCAGATACGCAGTATTTT. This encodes CASKKGADTQYF.

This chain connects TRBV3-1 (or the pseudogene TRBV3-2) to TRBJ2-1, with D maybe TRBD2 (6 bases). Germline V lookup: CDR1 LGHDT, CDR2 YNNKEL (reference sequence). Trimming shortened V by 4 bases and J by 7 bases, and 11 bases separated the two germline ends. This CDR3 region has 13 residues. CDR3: CASSLLSGNEQFF. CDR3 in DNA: TGTGCCAGCAGCCTCCTTAGCGGAAATGAGCAGTTCTTC.

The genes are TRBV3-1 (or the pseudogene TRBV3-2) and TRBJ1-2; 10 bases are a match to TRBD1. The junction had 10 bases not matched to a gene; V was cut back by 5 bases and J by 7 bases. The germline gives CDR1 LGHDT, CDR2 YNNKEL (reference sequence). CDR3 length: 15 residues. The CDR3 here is CASSSDRGRVGGYTF. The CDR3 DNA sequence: TGTGCCAGCAGCTCTGACAGGGGGCGCGTCGGTGGCTACACCTTC.

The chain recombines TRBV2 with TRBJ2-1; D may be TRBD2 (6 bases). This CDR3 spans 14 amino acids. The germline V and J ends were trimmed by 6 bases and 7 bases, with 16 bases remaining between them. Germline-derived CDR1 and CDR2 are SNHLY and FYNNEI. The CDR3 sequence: CASSFGLPWNEQFF. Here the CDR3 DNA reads TGTGCCAGCAGCTTTGGACTACCTTGGAATGAGCAGTTCTTC.

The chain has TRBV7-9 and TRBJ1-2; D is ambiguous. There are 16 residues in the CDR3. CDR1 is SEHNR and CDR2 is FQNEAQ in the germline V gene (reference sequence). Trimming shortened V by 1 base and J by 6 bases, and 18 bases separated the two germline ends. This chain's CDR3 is CASSLELVGRENGYTF. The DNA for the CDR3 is TGTGCCAGCAGCTTAGAACTGGTGGGGAGAGAGAATGGCTACACCTTC. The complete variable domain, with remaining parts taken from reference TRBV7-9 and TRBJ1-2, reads DTGVSQNPRHKITKRGQNVTFRCDPISEHNRLYWYRQTLGQGPEFLTYFQNEAQLEKSRLLSDRFSAERPKGSFSTLEIQRTEQGDSAMYLCASSLELVGRENGYTFGSGTRLTVV.

The CDR3 reads CASSQDRGTYEQYF. The CDR3 DNA reads as TGTGCCAGCAGTCAGGACAGGGGAACCTACGAGCAGTACTTC. V gene TRBV27 combines with J gene TRBJ2-7, with TRBD1 identical over 9 bases. Germline CDR1 MNHEY, CDR2 SMNVEV (reference sequence). With 5 bases clipped from V and 2 bases from J, the junction kept 4 bases outside the gene matches. CDR3 size: 14 residues.

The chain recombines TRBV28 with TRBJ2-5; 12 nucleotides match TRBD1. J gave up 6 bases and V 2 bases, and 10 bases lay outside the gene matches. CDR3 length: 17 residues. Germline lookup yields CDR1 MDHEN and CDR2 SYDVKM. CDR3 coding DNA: TGTGCCAGCAGTTTAAGGCCCGGGACAGGGGGCGGGAAGACCCAGTACTTC. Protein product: CASSLRPGTGGGKTQYF. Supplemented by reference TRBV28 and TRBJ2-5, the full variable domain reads DVKVTQSSRYLVKRTGEKVFLECVQDMDHENMFWYRQDPGLGLRLIYFSYDVKMKEKGDIPEGYSVSREKKERFSLILESASTNQTSMYLCASSLRPGTGGGKTQYFGPGTRLLVL.

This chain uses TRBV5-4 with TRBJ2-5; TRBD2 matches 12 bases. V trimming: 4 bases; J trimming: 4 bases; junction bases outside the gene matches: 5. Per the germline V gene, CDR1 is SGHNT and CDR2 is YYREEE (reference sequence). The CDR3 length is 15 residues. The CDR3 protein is CASSTRTSGAETQYF. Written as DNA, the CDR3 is TGTGCCAGCAGCACCAGGACTAGCGGGGCAGAGACCCAGTACTTC. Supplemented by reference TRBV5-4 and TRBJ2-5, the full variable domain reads ETGVTQSPTHLIKTRGQQVTLRCSSQSGHNTVSWYQQALGQGPQFIFQYYREEENGRGNFPPRFSGLQFPNYSSELNVNALELDDSALYLCASSTRTSGAETQYFGPGTRLLVL.

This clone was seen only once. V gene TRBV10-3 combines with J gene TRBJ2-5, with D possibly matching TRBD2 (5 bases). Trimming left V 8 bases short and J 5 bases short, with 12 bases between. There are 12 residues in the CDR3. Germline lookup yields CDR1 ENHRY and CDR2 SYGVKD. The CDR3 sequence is CAIGPGGETQYF. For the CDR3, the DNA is TGTGCCATCGGCCCAGGCGGGGAGACCCAGTACTTC.

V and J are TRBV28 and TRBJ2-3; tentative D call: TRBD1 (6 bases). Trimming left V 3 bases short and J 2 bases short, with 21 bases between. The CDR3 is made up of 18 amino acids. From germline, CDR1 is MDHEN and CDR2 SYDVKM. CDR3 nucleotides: TGTGCCAGCAGTTTGATTTTTGACACAGGGCCGCTCACAGATACGCAGTATTTT. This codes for CASSLIFDTGPLTDTQYF.

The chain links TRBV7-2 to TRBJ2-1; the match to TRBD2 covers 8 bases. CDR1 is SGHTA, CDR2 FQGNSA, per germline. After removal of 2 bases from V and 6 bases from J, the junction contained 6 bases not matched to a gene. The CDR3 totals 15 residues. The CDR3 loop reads CASSLQGLGGNEQFF. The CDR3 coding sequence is TGTGCCAGCAGCTTACAGGGACTAGGGGGCAATGAGCAGTTCTTC.

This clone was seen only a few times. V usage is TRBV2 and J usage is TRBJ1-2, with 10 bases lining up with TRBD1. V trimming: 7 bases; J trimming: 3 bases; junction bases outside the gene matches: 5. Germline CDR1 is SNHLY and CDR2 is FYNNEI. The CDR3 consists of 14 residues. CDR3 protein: CASTDRGRYYGYTF. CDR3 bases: TGTGCCAGCACCGACAGGGGGCGATACTATGGCTACACCTTC.

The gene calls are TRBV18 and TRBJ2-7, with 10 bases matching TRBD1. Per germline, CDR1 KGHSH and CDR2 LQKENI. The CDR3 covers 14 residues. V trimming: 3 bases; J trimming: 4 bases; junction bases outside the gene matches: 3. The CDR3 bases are TGTGCCAGCTCACCGACAGGGGGCGGATACGAGCAGTACTTC. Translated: CASSPTGGGYEQYF. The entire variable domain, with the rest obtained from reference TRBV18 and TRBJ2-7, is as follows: NAGVMQNPRHLVRRRGQEARLRCSPMKGHSHVYWYRQLPEEGLKFMVYLQKENIIDESGMPKERFSAEFPKEGPSILRIQQVVRGDSAAYFCASSPTGGGYEQYFGPGTRLTVT.

CDR3 sequence (DNA): TGCAGTGCTAGTAAGGGGTCTAGCGGGAGTGATGAGCAGTTCTTC. This gives the protein CSASKGSSGSDEQFF. The rearrangement uses TRBV20-1 and TRBJ2-1; TRBD2 agrees at 10 bases. Germline CDR1 and CDR2: DFQATT and SNEGSKA (reference sequence). The CDR3 runs 15 residues. Trimming took 3 bases from V and 8 from J; bases not matched to a gene: 10.

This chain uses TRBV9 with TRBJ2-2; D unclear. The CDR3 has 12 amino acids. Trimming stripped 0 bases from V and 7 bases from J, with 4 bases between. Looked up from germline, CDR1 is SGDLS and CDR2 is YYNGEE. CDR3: CASSVDGGELFF. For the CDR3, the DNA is TGTGCCAGCAGCGTAGACGGCGGGGAGCTGTTTTTT.

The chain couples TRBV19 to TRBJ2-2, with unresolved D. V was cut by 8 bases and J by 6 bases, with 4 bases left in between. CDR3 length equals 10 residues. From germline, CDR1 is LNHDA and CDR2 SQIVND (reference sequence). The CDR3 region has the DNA TGTGCCAGTTCTGCCGGGGAGCTGTTTTTT. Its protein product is CASSAGELFF.

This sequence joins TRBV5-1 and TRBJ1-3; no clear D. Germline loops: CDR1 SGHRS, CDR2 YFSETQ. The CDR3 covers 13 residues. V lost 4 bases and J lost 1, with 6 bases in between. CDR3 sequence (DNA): TGCGCCAGCAGCCCGTTTTCTGGAAACACCATATATTTT. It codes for CASSPFSGNTIYF.